These 13 T cell receptor beta chains were all obtained from the same sample, sequenced in a study of blood T cell repertoires in COVID-19. Method: immunoSEQ multiplex PCR; TCRdb's copy keeps in-frame clones and lacks some. In the table there are roughly 130,000 clones, about 88% of which are singletons. The sample was peripheral blood. The receptors originated from a human donor with COVID-19, enrolled during active disease. The donor label of this sample is uncertain.

This rearrangement joins TRBV18 to TRBJ2-6; D is possibly TRBD1 (6 bases). The CDR3 totals 15 residues. Trimming removed 4 bases at V and 2 bases at J, with 9 bases between. Germline V lookup: CDR1 KGHSH, CDR2 LQKENI. The CDR3 DNA sequence: TGTGCCAGCTCACAGGGACAACCTGGGGCCAACGTCCTGACTTTC. Translation gives CASSQGQPGANVLTF.

The V gene is TRBV4-1, the J gene TRBJ1-4, with 9 bases that match TRBD1. Germline loops: CDR1 MGHRA, CDR2 YSYEKL. V shed 1 base, J shed 7 bases, and the junction held 4 bases outside the gene matches. The CDR3 is 15 amino acids. The CDR3 loop reads CASSQGDRDVEKLFF. CDR3 sequence (DNA): TGCGCCAGCAGCCAAGGGGACAGGGACGTTGAAAAACTGTTTTTT.

The genes are TRBV5-4 and TRBJ1-2; 7 bases align to TRBD1. The germline V gene encodes CDR1 SGHNT and CDR2 YYREEE (reference sequence). This CDR3 region has 16 residues. J lost 0 bases, V lost 4 bases, and 9 bases had no gene match. The CDR3 spells CASSPEQGLANYGYTF. The CDR3 nucleotides are TGTGCCAGCAGCCCGGAACAGGGGCTCGCTAACTATGGCTACACCTTC.

The chain employs TRBV11-3 and TRBJ1-1, with D perhaps matching TRBD1 (6 bases). Trimming took off 5 bases at V and 0 bases at J, with 13 bases between the two ends. The CDR3 contains 15 residues. Germline loops: CDR1 SGHNT, CDR2 YENEEA. CDR3 protein: CASSAGVAVNTEAFF. The CDR3 DNA reads TGTGCCAGCAGCGCAGGGGTCGCAGTGAACACTGAAGCTTTCTTT.

The CDR3 DNA reads as TGTGCCAGCAGCTCCTGGGCCATTTTCTCTGGGGCCAACGTCCTGACTTTC. Its translation: CASSSWAIFSGANVLTF. This chain joins TRBV7-9 and TRBJ2-6; no clear D gene. The V and J ends lost 4 bases and 0 bases respectively, with 13 bases between them. Germline V gene data show CDR1 as SEHNR and CDR2 as FQNEAQ (reference sequence). The CDR3 has 17 amino acids.

The CDR3 sequence is CASSPQGVSTGEQYF. The CDR3 DNA reads as TGTGCCAGCTCACCACAGGGGGTATCTACGGGGGAGCAGTACTTC. The V gene is TRBV18, the J gene TRBJ2-7; a possible D gene is TRBD1 (6 bases). Germline CDR1 and CDR2: KGHSH and LQKENI. V was clipped by 1 base and J by 7 bases, with 17 bases between them. The CDR3 extends over 15 amino acids.

The V gene is TRBV30, the J gene TRBJ1-1; a possible D gene is TRBD1 (5 bases). CDR3 size: 13 residues. V was pared by 3 bases and J by 4 bases, with 12 bases between. The germline V gene encodes CDR1 GTSNPN and CDR2 SVGIG (reference sequence). The CDR3 DNA follows: TGTGCCTGGAGCGGAGGGGATGGCACTGAAGCTTTCTTT. Amino acid sequence: CAWSGGDGTEAFF.

The chain employs TRBV9 and TRBJ1-1; D possibly corresponds to TRBD1 (5 bases). CDR1 SGDLS and CDR2 YYNGEE come from the germline V gene. Trimming stripped 5 bases from V and 4 bases from J, with 15 bases between. CDR3 length: 14 amino acids. The CDR3 here is CASSTSSRATEAFF. The CDR3 nucleotides are TGTGCCAGCAGTACAAGTTCCAGGGCCACTGAAGCTTTCTTT.

The chain has TRBV5-1 and TRBJ2-7, with D tentatively TRBD2 (6 bases). The CDR3 has 13 amino acids. Deletions cut 8 bases from V and 5 bases from J, with 17 bases between. Germline CDR1 reads SGHRS; CDR2 reads YFSETQ. CDR3 in amino acids: CASRDLSGDEQYF. CDR3 bases: TGCGCCAGTAGGGACTTGTCCGGAGACGAGCAGTACTTC.

The chain combines TRBV19 with TRBJ1-1; 9 nucleotides line up with TRBD1. Germline loops: CDR1 LNHDA, CDR2 SQIVND (reference sequence). J was trimmed by 6 bases and V by 5 bases; bases with no gene match: 10. The CDR3 sequence is 15 residues long. CDR3 in DNA: TGTGCCAGTAGTTTCTTCCGGGACAGGGCCCCTGAAGCTTTCTTT. It specifies CASSFFRDRAPEAFF.

In its sample, this clone was seen once. The V and J genes are TRBV5-1 and TRBJ1-5; 10 bases match TRBD1. This CDR3 spans 14 amino acids. Germline V gene sequence: CDR1 SGHRS, CDR2 YFSETQ. V trimming: 3 bases; J trimming: 4 bases; junction bases outside the gene matches: 1. CDR3 region: CASSSGQGNQPQHF. CDR3 DNA: TGCGCCAGCAGCTCGGGACAGGGGAATCAGCCCCAGCATTTT.

This clone was recorded once. This rearrangement joins TRBV7-9 to TRBJ2-7; 8 bases align to TRBD1. Per the germline V gene, CDR1 is SEHNR and CDR2 is FQNEAQ (reference sequence). This CDR3 contains 13 residues. V lost 5 bases to trimming and J lost 3 bases; unmatched junction nucleotides: 3. The CDR3 bases are TGTGCCAGCAGCAAGGGACAGGTCTACGAGCAGTACTTC. Translated: CASSKGQVYEQYF.

V usage is TRBV7-2 and J usage is TRBJ2-3, with 11 bases lining up with TRBD2. V lost 1 base, J lost 4 bases, and 4 bases stayed unmatched. CDR1 is SGHTA, CDR2 FQGNSA, per germline. This CDR3 is built from 16 residues. This chain's CDR3 is CASSLDASGGSDTQYF. As DNA, the CDR3 is TGTGCCAGCAGCTTAGATGCTAGCGGGGGGTCAGATACGCAGTATTTT.